One sample yielded the 12 T cell receptor beta chains listed below, sequenced in a study of human T cells and chemical hapten exposure. Time point here: patch test 2, 6 weeks after DPC sensitization. Treatment here: therapeutic diphenylcyclopropenone sensitization with weekly scalp DPC. TCRdb re-called the RACE reads through MiXCR, storing one row per CDR3 protein. In the table there are about 85,000 distinct CDR3 sequences, roughly 10% of which are singletons. The material sequenced was whole blood, taken in connection with sensitization to the hapten diphenylcyclopropenone (DPC). These TCRs come from a young man with alopecia areata. Some clones in this sample may be carry-over from other donors' samples.

The V call is TRBV7-6, the J call TRBJ2-1; perhaps TRBD2 as D (7 bases). Germline V lookup: CDR1 SGHVS, CDR2 FNYEAQ. Trimming removed 5 bases from V and 8 bases from J, with 22 bases in between. CDR3 length equals 16 residues. The CDR3 loop is CASSLKGGDADDEQFF. The CDR3 DNA sequence: TGTGCCAGCAGCCTTAAAGGGGGGGACGCCGACGATGAGCAGTTCTTC.

This clonotype was recorded at least ten times. The rearrangement joins TRBV4-1 to TRBJ2-2, with D possibly being TRBD1 (5 bases). The length of the CDR3 is 15 residues. Germline loops: CDR1 MGHRA, CDR2 YSYEKL. The V gene lost 4 bases and the J gene lost 6 bases, with 15 bases spanning the gap. CDR3 protein: CASSLALGVAGELFF. CDR3 in DNA: TGCGCCAGCAGCCTCGCATTAGGGGTGGCCGGGGAGCTGTTTTTT.

This chain joins TRBV5-1 and TRBJ2-5, with 12 positions matching TRBD2. The CDR3 loop spans 17 amino acids. CDR1 and CDR2 from the germline V gene are SGHRS and YFSETQ. J gave up 4 bases and V 4 bases, and 11 bases lay outside the gene matches. The DNA for the CDR3 is TGCGCCAGCAGCGCCTCCTCTAGCGGGGGGGCCCGAGAGACCCAGTACTTC. As protein: CASSASSSGGARETQYF.

The chain carries TRBV10-3 and TRBJ1-4; no definite D call. CDR1 and CDR2 (germline): ENHRY, SYGVKD. The V end was cut by 6 bases, the J end by 8 bases, with 7 bases between. The CDR3 consists of 11 residues. The CDR3 sequence is CAIRTGEKLFF. In nucleotides, the CDR3 is TGTGCCATCAGGACGGGAGAAAAACTGTTTTTT.

The sample holds a few counts of this clonotype. V gene TRBV7-3 combines with J gene TRBJ2-3; D not resolved. The V gene's germline CDR1 is SGHTA and CDR2 FQGTGA. There are 18 residues in the CDR3. V dropped 2 bases and J dropped 3 bases, with 21 bases sitting between them. The CDR3 coding sequence is TGTGCCAGCAGCTTACAAGTAACCGTCCTGGATGGTACAGATACGCAGTATTTT. Its protein product is CASSLQVTVLDGTDTQYF.

In this sample, this clonotype turned up many times. The chain has TRBV28 and TRBJ2-3, with 9 nucleotides matching TRBD1. The germline CDR1 and CDR2 sequences are MDHEN and SYDVKM. Unmatched junction bases numbered 8, after V lost 6 bases and J lost 4 bases. This CDR3 comprises 15 residues. CDR3 loop: CASRRGTGLADTQYF. Here the CDR3 DNA reads TGTGCCAGCAGACGAGGGACAGGGTTAGCAGATACGCAGTATTTT. The entire variable domain, with the rest obtained from reference TRBV28 and TRBJ2-3, is as follows: DVKVTQSSRYLVKRTGEKVFLECVQDMDHENMFWYRQDPGLGLRLIYFSYDVKMKEKGDIPEGYSVSREKKERFSLILESASTNQTSMYLCASRRGTGLADTQYFGPGTRLTVL.

This chain uses TRBV27 with TRBJ1-4; D gene unclear. The germline V gene has CDR1 MNHEY and CDR2 SMNVEV (reference sequence). CDR3 length equals 12 residues. V shed 1 base and J shed 7 bases, with 4 bases lying between them. The CDR3 reads CASSLWGEKLFF. The CDR3 DNA follows: TGTGCCAGCAGTTTATGGGGTGAAAAACTGTTTTTT.

The table lists this clonotype with many counts. J is TRBJ1-4 and V is TRBV29-1, with 7 bases aligning to TRBD1. The CDR3 is 15 amino acids. CDR1 is SQVTM and CDR2 is ANQGSEA in the germline V gene. Unmatched junction bases numbered 7, after V lost 0 bases and J lost 6 bases. This CDR3 reads CSVEDRGGADEKLFF. DNA for the CDR3: TGCAGCGTTGAAGATCGAGGGGGCGCGGATGAAAAACTGTTTTTT.

Only a few counts were recorded for this clonotype. The chain recombines TRBV6-6 with TRBJ1-4; a possible D gene is TRBD1 (5 bases). This CDR3 contains 17 residues. V was shortened by 2 bases and J by 8 bases, with 21 bases between the two germline ends. Germline CDR1 is MNHNY and CDR2 is SVGAGI (reference sequence). CDR3 DNA: TGTGCCAGCAGTTACAATATGGACACTGGATGGGAGGAAAAACTGTTTTTT. This encodes CASSYNMDTGWEEKLFF.

In this sample, this clonotype turned up many times. The chain is built from TRBV4-1 and TRBJ2-2, with 7 bases fitting TRBD1. The V and J ends lost 0 bases and 7 bases, in that order; junction bases with no gene match: 8. The CDR3 consists of 16 residues. Looked up from germline, CDR1 is MGHRA and CDR2 is YSYEKL. The CDR3 loop is CASSQDETGVNGELFF. CDR3 nucleotide sequence: TGCGCCAGCAGCCAAGACGAAACAGGGGTTAACGGGGAGCTGTTTTTT.

There are a few counts of this clonotype. The V call is TRBV11-2, the J call TRBJ2-1, with 10 positions matching TRBD2. The CDR3 extends over 15 amino acids. Germline CDR1 SGHAT, CDR2 FQNNGV. V dropped 5 bases and J dropped 9; count of bases not matched to a gene: 10. The CDR3 nucleotides are TGTGCCAGCAGCGGCAGCAGCGGGGGGGCCGTTGAGCAGTTCTTC. Its protein product is CASSGSSGGAVEQFF.

This clonotype was seen a handful of times. The chain uses TRBV7-8 and TRBJ1-6; D is uncertain. The CDR3 loop spans 18 amino acids. V was clipped by 5 bases and J by 2 bases, with 19 bases between them. Germline assignment: CDR1 SGHVS and CDR2 FQNEAQ. For the CDR3, the DNA is TGTGCCAGCAGCCCGGCGGGTACAGCCATCACCTATAATTCACCCCTCCACTTT. Its translation is CASSPAGTAITYNSPLHF.